These T cell receptor beta chains were read from a single sample in a study of siplizumab effects on memory and regulatory T cells. The method was immunoSEQ multiplex PCR; TCRdb's version includes in-frame clones alone and lacks a portion of them. The sample shows about 110,000 clones, 93% of them seen only once. The material sequenced was CD4+ T cells sorted from blood. Every receptor here comes from a human donor in good health. CDR3s include the opening cysteine and the closing phenylalanine or tryptophan. The D gene is left open where the match is weak.

v_gene,d_gene,j_gene,CDR3aa
TRBV5-1,NA,TRBJ2-7,CASSFRTGTPYEQYF
TRBV30,NA,TRBJ1-2,CAWRRGLSYGYTF
TRBV30,NA,TRBJ2-2,CAWKRGAGELFF
TRBV30,TRBD1,TRBJ1-6,CAWSGGGGSPLHF
TRBV11-2,TRBD2,TRBJ2-7,CASSLDLGTSVYEQYF
TRBV5-5,NA,TRBJ1-2,CASSGIQGFDGYTF
TRBV2,NA,TRBJ1-4,CASSANSEKLFF
TRBV30,NA,TRBJ1-3,CAWSVKTGFGNTIYF
TRBV6-5,TRBD2,TRBJ2-7,CASRGGTSSAYEQYF
TRBV7-9,TRBD1,TRBJ2-4,CASSAAQGNIQYF
TRBV11-2,TRBD2,TRBJ2-5,CASSLVGSGGLETQYF